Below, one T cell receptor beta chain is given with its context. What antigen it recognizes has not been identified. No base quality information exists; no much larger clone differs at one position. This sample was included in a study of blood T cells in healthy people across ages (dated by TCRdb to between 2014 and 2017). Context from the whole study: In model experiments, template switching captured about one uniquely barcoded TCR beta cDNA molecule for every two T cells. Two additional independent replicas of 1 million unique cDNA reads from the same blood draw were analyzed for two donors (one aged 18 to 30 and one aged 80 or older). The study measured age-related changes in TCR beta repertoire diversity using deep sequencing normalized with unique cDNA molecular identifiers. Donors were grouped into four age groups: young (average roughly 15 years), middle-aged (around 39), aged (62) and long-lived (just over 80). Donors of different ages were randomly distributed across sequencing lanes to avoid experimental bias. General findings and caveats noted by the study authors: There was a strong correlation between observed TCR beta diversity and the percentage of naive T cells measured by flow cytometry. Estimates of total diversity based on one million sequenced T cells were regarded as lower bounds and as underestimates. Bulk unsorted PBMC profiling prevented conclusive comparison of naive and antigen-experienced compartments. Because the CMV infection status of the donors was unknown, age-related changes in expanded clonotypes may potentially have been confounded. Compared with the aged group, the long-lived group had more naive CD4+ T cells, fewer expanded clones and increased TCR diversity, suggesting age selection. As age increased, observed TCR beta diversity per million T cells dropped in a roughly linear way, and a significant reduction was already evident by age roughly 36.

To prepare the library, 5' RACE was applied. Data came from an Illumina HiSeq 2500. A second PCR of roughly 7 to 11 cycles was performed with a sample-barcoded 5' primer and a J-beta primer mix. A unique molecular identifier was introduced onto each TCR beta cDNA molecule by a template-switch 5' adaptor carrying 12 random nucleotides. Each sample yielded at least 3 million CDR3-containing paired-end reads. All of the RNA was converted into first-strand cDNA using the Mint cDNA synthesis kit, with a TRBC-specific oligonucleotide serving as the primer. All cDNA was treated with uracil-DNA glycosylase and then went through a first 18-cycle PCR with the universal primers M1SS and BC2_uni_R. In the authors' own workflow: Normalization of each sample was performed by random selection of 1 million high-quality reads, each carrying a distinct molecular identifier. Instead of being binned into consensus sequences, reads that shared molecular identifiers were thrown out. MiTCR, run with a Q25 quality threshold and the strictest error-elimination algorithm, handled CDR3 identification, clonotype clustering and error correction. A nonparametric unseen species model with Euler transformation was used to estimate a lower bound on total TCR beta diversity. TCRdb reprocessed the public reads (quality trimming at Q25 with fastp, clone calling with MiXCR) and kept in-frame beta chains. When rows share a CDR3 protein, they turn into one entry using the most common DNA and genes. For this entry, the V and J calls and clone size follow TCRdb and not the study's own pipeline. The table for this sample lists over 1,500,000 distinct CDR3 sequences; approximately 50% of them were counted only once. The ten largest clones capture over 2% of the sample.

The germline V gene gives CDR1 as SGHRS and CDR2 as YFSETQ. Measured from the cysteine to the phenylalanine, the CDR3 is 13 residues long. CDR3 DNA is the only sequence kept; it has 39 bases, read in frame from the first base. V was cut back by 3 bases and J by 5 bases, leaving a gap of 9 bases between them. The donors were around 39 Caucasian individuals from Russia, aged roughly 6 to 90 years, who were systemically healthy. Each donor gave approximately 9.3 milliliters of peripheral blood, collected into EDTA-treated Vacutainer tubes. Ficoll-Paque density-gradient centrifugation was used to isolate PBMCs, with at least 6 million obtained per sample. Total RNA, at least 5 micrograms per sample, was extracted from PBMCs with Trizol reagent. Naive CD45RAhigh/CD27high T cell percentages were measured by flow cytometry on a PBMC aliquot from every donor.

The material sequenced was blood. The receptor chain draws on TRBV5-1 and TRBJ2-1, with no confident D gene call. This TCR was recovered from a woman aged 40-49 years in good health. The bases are TGCGCCAGCAGCTCTACTATCCACAATGAGCAGTTCTTC. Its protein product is CASSSTIHNEQFF.